The entry below describes one T cell receptor (beta chain). The data derive from a study of blood T cell repertoires in COVID-19. Study overall: The samples span acute and convalescent COVID-19 from the United States, Italy and Spain. T cells, B-cell-depleted T cells, or PBMCs supplied cDNA or gDNA.

In the source study's methods: Reference gene primer amplification yielded estimated nucleated cell counts. TCRdb's table, derived via immunoSEQ multiplex PCR, lists solely in-frame clones and lacks some. V and J calls and clone size are those listed in that table; D and trimming were worked out from the DNA. Found here are around 260,000 clones, approximately 91% of them singletons; the top ten hold 2% to 3%. From germline, CDR1 is MGHRA and CDR2 YSYEKL. Trimming left V 3 bases short and J 8 bases short, with 16 bases between. This CDR3 has 14 residues. Seattle patient enrollment occurred during active infection, with longitudinal follow-up thereafter.

The source material was peripheral blood. The J gene is TRBJ1-2, the V gene TRBV4-1; D remains ambiguous. The clonotype originates from a person aged 18 to 29 with COVID-19, enrolled during active disease. The CDR3 loop reads CASSHSSPYRGYTF. The CDR3 region has the DNA TGCGCCAGCAGCCACTCCTCACCCTATCGGGGCTACACCTTC.